The TCR beta chain described here comes from a study of shared clonotypes between healthy human individuals. Overall study findings and caveats: With a handful of donors compared, 4.5% to 6.5% of naive CD4 clonotypes were shared.

Subsets obtained from CD4+ cells comprised CD45RA+ naive and CD45RA-negative memory cells. Germline trimming cut 6 bases from V and 10 bases from J; bases unmatched to any gene: 9. This CDR3 spans 13 amino acids. Germline V gives CDR1 SGHTA, CDR2 FQGTGA. Using immunoSEQ multiplex PCR, the repertoire was profiled, and TCRdb retains in-frame clones only, with some absent. The sample holds 1 million to 1.2 million clones, roughly 80% seen once. Notes on this clone: Its antigen is not known.

V usage is TRBV7-3 and J usage is TRBJ2-1; 7 nucleotides agree with TRBD2. Sequencing was done on a sample of memory CD4+ T cells from PBMCs. Subset of the sample: CD45RA-negative fraction. The receptor was isolated from a young man in good health. Some clones in this sample may be carry-over from other donors' samples. CDR3 residues: CASRAGVNGEQFF. The CDR3 DNA reads TGTGCCAGCAGGGCGGGAGTCAACGGGGAGCAGTTCTTC.